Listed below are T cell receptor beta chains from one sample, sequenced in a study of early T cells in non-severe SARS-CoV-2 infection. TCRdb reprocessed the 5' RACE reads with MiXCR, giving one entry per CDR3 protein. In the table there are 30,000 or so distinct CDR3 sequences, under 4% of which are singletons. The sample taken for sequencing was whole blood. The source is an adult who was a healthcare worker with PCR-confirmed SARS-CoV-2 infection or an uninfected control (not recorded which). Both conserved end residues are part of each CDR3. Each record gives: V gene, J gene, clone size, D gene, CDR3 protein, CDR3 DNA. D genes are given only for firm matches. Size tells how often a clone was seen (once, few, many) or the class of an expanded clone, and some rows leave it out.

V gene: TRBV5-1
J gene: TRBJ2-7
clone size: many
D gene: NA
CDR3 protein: CASSLDYEQYF
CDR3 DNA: TGCGCCAGCAGCTTGGACTACGAGCAGTACTTC

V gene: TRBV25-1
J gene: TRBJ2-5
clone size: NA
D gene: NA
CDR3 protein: CASRNQGRGETQYF
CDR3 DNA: TGTGCCAGCAGAAATCAGGGGCGGGGAGAGACCCAGTACTTC

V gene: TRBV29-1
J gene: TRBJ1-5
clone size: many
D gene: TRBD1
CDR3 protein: CSVSQGINQPQHF
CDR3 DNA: TGCAGCGTGTCACAGGGGATCAATCAGCCCCAGCATTTT

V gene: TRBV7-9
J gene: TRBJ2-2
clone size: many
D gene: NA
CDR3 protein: CASSLGTGSGAGELFF
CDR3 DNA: TGTGCCAGCAGCCTGGGAACAGGGTCCGGCGCCGGGGAGCTGTTTTTT

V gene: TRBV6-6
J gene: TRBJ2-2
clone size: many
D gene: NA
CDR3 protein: CASSYAANTGELFF
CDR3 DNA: TGTGCCAGCAGTTATGCGGCGAACACCGGGGAGCTGTTTTTT

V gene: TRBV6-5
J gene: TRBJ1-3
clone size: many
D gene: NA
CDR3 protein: CASSYVVGTGNTIYF
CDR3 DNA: TGTGCCAGCAGTTACGTCGTCGGGACTGGAAACACCATATATTTT

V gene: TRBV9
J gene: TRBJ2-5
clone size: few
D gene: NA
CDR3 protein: CASSSDFGRKTQYF
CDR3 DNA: TGTGCCAGCAGCTCCGATTTCGGTAGGAAGACCCAGTACTTC

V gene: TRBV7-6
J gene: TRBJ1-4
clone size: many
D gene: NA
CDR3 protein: CASSLRTGSNEKLFF
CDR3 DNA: TGTGCCAGCAGCCTTAGGACCGGATCTAATGAAAAACTGTTTTTT

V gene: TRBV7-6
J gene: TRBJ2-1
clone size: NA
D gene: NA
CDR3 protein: CASSLGTASSYNEQFF
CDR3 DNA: TGTGCCAGCAGCTTGGGAACGGCTAGCTCCTACAATGAGCAGTTCTTC

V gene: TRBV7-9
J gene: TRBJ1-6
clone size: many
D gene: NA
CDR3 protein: CASSFVESSYNSPLHF
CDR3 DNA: TGTGCCAGCAGCTTCGTAGAGTCCTCCTATAATTCACCCCTCCACTTT

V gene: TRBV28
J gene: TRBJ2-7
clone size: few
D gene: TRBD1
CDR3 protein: CASSFTILGTGLYEQYF
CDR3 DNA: TGTGCCAGCAGTTTTACCATACTCGGGACAGGGTTGTACGAGCAGTACTTC

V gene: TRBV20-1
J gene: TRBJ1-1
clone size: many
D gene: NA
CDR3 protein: CSARDGVGTEAFF
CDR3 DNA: TGCAGTGCTAGAGATGGGGTGGGCACTGAAGCTTTCTTT

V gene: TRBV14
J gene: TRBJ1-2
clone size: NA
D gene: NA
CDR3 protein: CASSPYTRATKWTF
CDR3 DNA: TGTGCCAGCAGCCCTTACACTCGGGCAACTAAATGGACCTTC

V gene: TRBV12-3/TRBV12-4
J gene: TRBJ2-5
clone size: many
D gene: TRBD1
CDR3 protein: CASSPGTALGETQYF
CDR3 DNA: TGTGCCAGCAGCCCCGGGACAGCCCTAGGAGAGACCCAGTACTTC

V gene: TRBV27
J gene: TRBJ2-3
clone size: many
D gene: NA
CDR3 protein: CASSLRAVTSTDTQYF
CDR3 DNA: TGTGCCAGCAGTTTAAGGGCGGTCACTAGCACAGATACGCAGTATTTT

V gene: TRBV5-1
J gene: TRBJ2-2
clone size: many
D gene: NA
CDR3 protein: CASSPGYPAGELFF
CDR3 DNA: TGCGCCAGCAGCCCCGGGTACCCTGCCGGGGAGCTGTTTTTT

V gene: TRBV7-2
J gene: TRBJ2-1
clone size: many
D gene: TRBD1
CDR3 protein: CASSGRQGADEQFF
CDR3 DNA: TGTGCCAGCAGCGGGAGACAGGGGGCGGATGAGCAGTTCTTC